These T cell receptor beta chains were read from a single sample in a study of T cell responses to AZD1222 COVID-19 vaccine. The method was immunoSEQ multiplex PCR; TCRdb's version includes in-frame clones alone and lacks a portion of them. This sample has about 120,000 clones, with around nine tenths found just once. The sample in question was peripheral blood, obtained on day 0 of AZD1222 vaccination. The receptors derive from an adult in good health. Both conserved end residues are part of each CDR3. The D gene is left open where the match is weak.

V gene	J gene	D gene	CDR3 protein	CDR3 DNA
TRBV27	TRBJ1-1	-	CASSLSRQGMGTEAFF	TGTGCCAGCAGTTTATCTAGGCAGGGGATGGGCACTGAAGCTTTCTTT
TRBV28	TRBJ1-1	-	CATAQSQEITQAAFF	TGTGCCACCGCCCAATCGCAGGAGATAACCCAAGCAGCTTTCTTT
TRBV11-2	TRBJ1-4	-	CASSLEGAVGNEKLFF	TGTGCCAGCAGCTTAGAGGGGGCCGTGGGGAATGAAAAACTGTTTTTT
TRBV7-9	TRBJ1-2	-	CASSPVDSRPGYTF	TGTGCCAGCAGCCCGGTAGACAGTCGCCCCGGCTACACCTTC
TRBV6-2/TRBV6-3	TRBJ1-5	TRBD1	CASSLGTGPYSNQPQHF	TGTGCCAGCAGTTTAGGGACAGGGCCATATAGCAATCAGCCCCAGCATTTT
TRBV6-5	TRBJ2-1	-	CASLKQGDEQFF	TGTGCCAGCCTTAAACAAGGGGATGAGCAGTTCTTC
TRBV19	TRBJ2-1	TRBD2	CASSMRAGGPVEQFF	TGTGCCAGTAGTATGCGAGCGGGAGGGCCTGTTGAGCAGTTCTTC
TRBV5-5	TRBJ2-7	-	CASSLTARLEQYF	TGTGCCAGCAGCCTGACAGCGCGACTCGAGCAGTACTTC
TRBV19	TRBJ2-7	-	CASSIAGTSYYEQYF	TGTGCCAGTAGTATAGCGGGGACTTCCTACTACGAGCAGTACTTC
TRBV28	TRBJ1-5	-	CASIVQGSNQPQHF	TGTGCCAGCATCGTCCAGGGTAGCAATCAGCCCCAGCATTTT
TRBV24-1	TRBJ1-4	-	CATSDSRVPGEKLFF	TGTGCCACCAGTGACTCCAGGGTCCCTGGTGAAAAACTGTTTTTT
TRBV28	TRBJ2-1	TRBD2	CASRPGGWDNEQFF	TGTGCCAGCAGGCCGGGGGGGTGGGACAATGAGCAGTTCTTC
TRBV15	TRBJ1-1	-	CATSRDLRVTEAFF	TGTGCCACCAGCAGAGACTTAAGGGTTACTGAAGCTTTCTTT